The 19 T cell receptor beta chains below all came from one sample that was sequenced in a study of T cells after yellow fever vaccination. TCRdb redid the calling of the 5' RACE reads with MiXCR, one entry per CDR3 protein. The top ten clones hold 17% of a sample with 620,000 or so distinct CDR3 sequences, about 17% of them seen once. The material was PBMCs, obtained about 5 days after the first yellow fever vaccination. All receptors come from a man younger than 30 who received the YFV17D yellow fever vaccine.

The chain links TRBV7-6 to TRBJ2-5; D tentatively reads TRBD1 or TRBD2 (5 bases each). Trimming cost V 1 base and J 5 bases, with 14 bases left between them. Germline CDR1 and CDR2: SGHVS and FNYEAQ. This CDR3 is built from 15 residues. The CDR3 DNA follows: TGTGCCAGCAGCTTAGATCCGGGACCCCAGGAGACCCAGTACTTC. Amino acids: CASSLDPGPQETQYF.

At least ten counts were recorded for this clonotype. V is TRBV7-2 and J is TRBJ2-1, with 10 bases that match TRBD2. V lost 3 bases to trimming and J lost 9 bases; unmatched junction nucleotides: 5. CDR1 and CDR2 (germline): SGHTA, FQGNSA. The CDR3 sequence is 14 residues long. This CDR3 reads CASSLRLAGVEQFF. CDR3 coding DNA: TGTGCCAGCAGCTTGAGGCTAGCGGGGGTTGAGCAGTTCTTC.

This clonotype turned up a few times. The genes are TRBV27 and TRBJ2-5; 12 bases agree with TRBD2. The junction had 10 bases not matched to a gene; V was cut back by 6 bases and J by 5 bases. CDR3 length: 16 residues. Germline CDR1 and CDR2: MNHEY and SMNVEV (reference sequence). The CDR3 coding sequence is TGTGCCAGCAGGCGGACTAGCGGGGCCACAGGGGAGACCCAGTACTTC. It translates to CASRRTSGATGETQYF.

The chain carries TRBV5-1 and TRBJ2-1; D is possibly TRBD1 or TRBD2 (5 bases each). CDR3 length: 16 amino acids. Between the trimmed V and J ends, which lost 6 bases and 1 base, there was a span of 17 bases. Germline V gene lookup returns CDR1 SGHRS and CDR2 YFSETQ. DNA for the CDR3: TGCGCCAGCACCTCGTCCGGGACCGATTCCTACAATGAGCAGTTCTTC. Translation gives CASTSSGTDSYNEQFF.

This clonotype has only one observation. The chain uses TRBV7-3 and TRBJ2-2; no clear D. With 1 base removed from V and 2 bases from J, the gap between germline ends came to 11 bases. Germline CDR1 SGHTA, CDR2 FQGTGA. This CDR3 comprises 16 residues. CDR3 in amino acids: CASSLIGGGNTGELFF. The CDR3 bases are TGTGCCAGCAGCTTAATTGGCGGTGGTAACACCGGGGAGCTGTTTTTT.

The chain recombines TRBV4-3 with TRBJ2-2; a possible D gene is TRBD2 (6 bases). V was clipped by 0 bases and J by 4 bases, with 9 bases between them. Germline V gene sequence: CDR1 LGHNA, CDR2 YSLEER. The CDR3 runs to 15 residues. CDR3: CASSQDPGVTGELFF. CDR3 DNA sequence: TGCGCCAGCAGCCAAGACCCGGGGGTCACCGGGGAGCTGTTTTTT.

This clonotype was detected ten times or more. The chain uses TRBV5-6 and TRBJ2-7; the match to TRBD1 covers 11 bases. CDR3 length equals 14 residues. Germline CDR1 and CDR2: SGHDT and YYEEEE. V shed 4 bases, J shed 1 base, and the junction held 1 base outside the gene matches. CDR3 in amino acids: CASSRDRGSYEQYF. CDR3 bases: TGTGCCAGCAGCCGGGACAGGGGGTCCTACGAGCAGTACTTC.

V usage is TRBV19 and J usage is TRBJ2-1; either TRBD1 or TRBD2 may fit D (5 bases each). Trimming stripped 3 bases from V and 7 bases from J, with 19 bases between. The CDR3 contains 16 residues. The V gene's germline CDR1 is LNHDA and CDR2 SQIVND (reference sequence). The CDR3 DNA follows: TGTGCCAGTAGTATTTCCGGTGGGGACGGTAGAAATGAGCAGTTCTTC. Translation: CASSISGGDGRNEQFF.

The V and J genes are TRBV29-1 and TRBJ2-1; possible D gene TRBD2, 6 bases. Germline CDR1 is SQVTM and CDR2 is ANQGSEA. Trimming cost V 3 bases and J 4 bases, with 10 bases left between them. This CDR3 comprises 13 residues. CDR3 coding DNA: TGCAGCGTTGAGCGGGGTCGGTACAATGAGCAGTTCTTC. Encoded protein: CSVERGRYNEQFF.

This clonotype was seen a few times. This chain uses TRBV20-1 with TRBJ1-2; the D gene is possibly TRBD1 (6 bases). V dropped 4 bases and J dropped 8 bases, with 20 bases sitting between them. Germline CDR1 reads DFQATT; CDR2 reads SNEGSKA (reference sequence). The CDR3 spans 14 residues. The CDR3 here is CSATRTAAPGGYTF. The CDR3 DNA is TGCAGTGCTACCCGGACAGCCGCGCCGGGGGGCTACACCTTC.

This clonotype appeared a few times. The CDR3 loop is CSVERRGYGYTF. The CDR3, as DNA: TGCAGCGTTGAACGCAGAGGCTATGGCTACACCTTC. The V gene is TRBV29-1, the J gene TRBJ1-2; D is unclear. The CDR3 consists of 12 residues. Trimming stripped 2 bases from V and 4 bases from J, with 8 bases between. From germline, CDR1 is SQVTM and CDR2 ANQGSEA.

A few counts support this clonotype. The chain employs TRBV7-2 and TRBJ1-4; D is ambiguous. The germline V gene has CDR1 SGHTA and CDR2 FQGNSA. V was pared by 5 bases and J by 7 bases, with 14 bases between. This CDR3 contains 14 residues. The chain's CDR3 is CASSISRLGEKLFF. CDR3 nucleotides: TGTGCCAGCAGCATCAGTCGGTTAGGTGAAAAACTGTTTTTT.

V is TRBV20-1 and J is TRBJ1-5; 7 positions agree with TRBD1. Trimming cost V 6 bases and J 6 bases; bases outside gene matches: 17. Per germline, CDR1 DFQATT and CDR2 SNEGSKA (reference sequence). The CDR3 consists of 16 residues. CDR3 bases: TGCAGTGCGACCGACTTCTTACAGGGGTTGAGTCAGCCCCAGCATTTT. Translating gives CSATDFLQGLSQPQHF.

This clonotype was counted a few times. V is TRBV4-3 and J is TRBJ2-5; 7 bases match TRBD2. V lost 3 bases, J lost 5 bases, and 15 bases stayed unmatched. The V gene's germline CDR1 is LGHNA and CDR2 YSLEER. The CDR3 contains 17 residues. CDR3 sequence: CASSQGVGGGSWETQYF. DNA for the CDR3: TGCGCCAGCAGCCAGGGTGTTGGGGGGGGTAGCTGGGAGACCCAGTACTTC.

This clonotype has just a few counts. The genes are TRBV29-1 and TRBJ2-1, with D possibly being TRBD2 (6 bases). Germline V gene lookup returns CDR1 SQVTM and CDR2 ANQGSEA. The CDR3 consists of 12 residues. V shed 4 bases and J shed 10 bases, with 14 bases lying between them. CDR3: CSVVPGRDEQFF. The CDR3 DNA is TGCAGCGTTGTGCCAGGGCGGGACGAGCAGTTCTTC.

The chain couples TRBV5-1 to TRBJ1-4; D unclear. V lost 5 bases to trimming and J lost 9 bases, with 17 bases between them. Germline values: CDR1 SGHRS, CDR2 YFSETQ. This CDR3 has 14 residues. The CDR3 region has the DNA TGCGCCAGCAGGCTGAGGGTACGACCCAAAAAACTGTTTTTT. This sequence encodes CASRLRVRPKKLFF. Looking up the rest from reference TRBV5-1 and TRBJ1-4 gives the full variable domain: KAGVTQTPRYLIKTRGQQVTLSCSPISGHRSVSWYQQTPGQGLQFLFEYFSETQRNKGNFPGRFSGRQFSNSRSEMNVSTLELGDSALYLCASRLRVRPKKLFFGSGTQLSVL.

This clonotype was seen a handful of times. The chain employs TRBV19 and TRBJ2-1, with 7 positions matching TRBD1. With 8 bases clipped from V and 9 bases from J, the junction kept 1 base outside the gene matches. Germline assignment: CDR1 LNHDA and CDR2 SQIVND (reference sequence). This CDR3 is built from 10 residues. As DNA, the CDR3 is TGTGCCAGTGAGGGGGCTGAGCAGTTCTTC. Translated, it gives CASEGAEQFF.

The CDR3 loop reads CASSSGLPDTQYF. In DNA, the CDR3 is TGCGCCAGCAGCTCGGGACTGCCAGATACGCAGTATTTT. The chain recombines TRBV4-3 with TRBJ2-3, with D perhaps matching TRBD2 (6 bases). Looked up from germline, CDR1 is LGHNA and CDR2 is YSLEER. This CDR3 region has 13 residues. V was cut by 5 bases and J by 4 bases, with 10 bases left in between.

This clonotype appeared a few times. A much larger clone lies a single base off, so this may be a read error. This chain uses TRBV29-1 with TRBJ1-1; 7 bases agree with TRBD1. The CDR3 consists of 12 residues. Germline CDR1 is SQVTM and CDR2 is ANQGSEA. J was trimmed by 1 base and V by 7 bases; bases with no gene match: 3. CDR3 bases: TGCAGCGGGGGACAGCCGAACACTGAAGCTTTCTTT. This codes for CSGGQPNTEAFF.